This section outlines one T cell receptor beta chain sequence together with its context. This sample was included in a study of blood T cell repertoires in COVID-19. Study details: Sites in the United States, Italy and Spain provided acute and convalescent COVID-19 samples. T cells, B-cell-depleted T cells, or PBMCs provided the cDNA or gDNA that served as material.

CDR1 and CDR2 from the germline V gene are LGHDT and YNNKEL (reference sequence). Deletions cut 2 bases from V and 2 bases from J, with 7 bases between. The CDR3 covers 13 residues. In the original analysis: Reference gene primer amplification yielded estimated nucleated cell counts. TCRdb keeps only in-frame clones here, not all; method: immunoSEQ multiplex PCR. D and trimming come from the DNA, and the V and J calls and clone size come from that table. The sample records around 97,000 clones, more than 70% being singletons. The TCR was taken from a woman aged 80 or older in a cohort sampled during active COVID-19. The sequencing sample was made of peripheral blood. The V call is TRBV3-1 (or the pseudogene TRBV3-2), the J call TRBJ2-7; D unresolved. CDR3 bases: TGTGCCAGCAGCCAAAGCCCTCCCTACGAGCAGTACTTC. This gives the protein CASSQSPPYEQYF.